This T cell receptor beta chain originates from a study of T cell responses to AZD1222 COVID-19 vaccine. Study conclusions and caveats: Vaccine-associated CD4 TCRs spanned spike, dominant at 160-218 and 743-854. The donor group comprised mostly white British people and more females; the analysis possibly underestimated clonal diversity. Receipt of two AZD1222 doses was followed by a rise in Spike-specific TCR breadth and depth. Baseline seropositivity characterized only six AZD1222 recipients.

As for this clone: Its specificity is unknown.

Libraries were prepared by immunoSEQ multiplex PCR; TCRdb keeps only in-frame clonotypes and omits some of them. In the table there are approximately 200,000 clones, around 94% of which are singletons. This receptor was obtained from an adult who received the MenACWY meningococcal vaccine as a control. This material consisted of peripheral blood, taken 28 days after the second dose of the MenACWY control vaccine.

The DNA for the CDR3 is TGCGCCAGCAGCTTAGGACTAGCGGGGGAGGTAGATACGCAGTATTTT. Amino acid sequence: CASSLGLAGEVDTQYF. The V call is TRBV5-1, the J call TRBJ2-3; the match to TRBD2 covers 13 bases. The CDR3 contains 16 residues. The V gene's germline CDR1 is SGHRS and CDR2 YFSETQ. J lost 5 bases, V lost 2 bases, and 5 bases had no gene match.